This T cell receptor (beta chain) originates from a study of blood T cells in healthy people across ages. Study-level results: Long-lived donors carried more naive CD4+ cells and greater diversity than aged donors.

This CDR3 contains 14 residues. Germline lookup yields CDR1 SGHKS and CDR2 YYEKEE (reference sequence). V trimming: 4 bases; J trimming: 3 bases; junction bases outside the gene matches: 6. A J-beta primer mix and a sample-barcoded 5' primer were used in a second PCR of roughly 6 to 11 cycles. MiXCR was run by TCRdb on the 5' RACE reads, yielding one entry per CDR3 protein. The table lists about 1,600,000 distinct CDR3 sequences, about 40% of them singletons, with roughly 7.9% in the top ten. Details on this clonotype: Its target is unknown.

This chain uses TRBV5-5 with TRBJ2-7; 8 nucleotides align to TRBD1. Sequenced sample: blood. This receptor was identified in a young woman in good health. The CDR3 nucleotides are TGTGCCAGCAGCCAGACGACAGGGGTCTACGAGCAGTACTTC. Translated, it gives CASSQTTGVYEQYF.